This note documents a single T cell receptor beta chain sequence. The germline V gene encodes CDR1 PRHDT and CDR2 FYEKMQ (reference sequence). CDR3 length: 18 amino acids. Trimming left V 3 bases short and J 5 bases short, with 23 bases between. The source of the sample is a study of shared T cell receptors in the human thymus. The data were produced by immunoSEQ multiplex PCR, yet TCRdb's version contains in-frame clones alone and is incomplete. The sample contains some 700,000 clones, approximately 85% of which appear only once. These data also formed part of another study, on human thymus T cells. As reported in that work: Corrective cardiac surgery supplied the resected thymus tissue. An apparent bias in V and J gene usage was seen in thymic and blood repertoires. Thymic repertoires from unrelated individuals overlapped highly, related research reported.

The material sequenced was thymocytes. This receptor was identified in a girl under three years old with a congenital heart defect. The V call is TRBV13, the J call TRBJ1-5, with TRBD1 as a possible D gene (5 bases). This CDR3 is CASSFQGGESNLDQPQHF. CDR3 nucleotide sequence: TGTGCCAGCAGCTTCCAGGGCGGTGAATCTAATTTGGATCAGCCCCAGCATTTT.